This T cell receptor (beta chain) appears in the sequencing data of a study of blood T cell repertoires in COVID-19. Study summary: PBMCs, B-cell-depleted T cells, or T cells were the source of the cDNA or gDNA that made up the material.

This table comes from immunoSEQ multiplex PCR, and its TCRdb copy is limited to in-frame clones, with some not included. The sample comprises roughly 270,000 clones, 75% to 85% of which are singletons, and less than 6.5% rests with the top ten. The CDR3 is 15 amino acids. Germline V gene data show CDR1 as LNHDA and CDR2 as SQIVND (reference sequence). Trimming took off 4 bases at V and 1 base at J, with 13 bases between the two ends. Source material: peripheral blood. This receptor was obtained from a man between 50 and 59 years old with active or convalescent COVID-19. J is TRBJ1-1 and V is TRBV19; D call uncertain. The CDR3 bases are TGTGCCAGTAGTACCACGAGAAGACAGAACACTGAAGCTTTCTTT. Its translation: CASSTTRRQNTEAFF.